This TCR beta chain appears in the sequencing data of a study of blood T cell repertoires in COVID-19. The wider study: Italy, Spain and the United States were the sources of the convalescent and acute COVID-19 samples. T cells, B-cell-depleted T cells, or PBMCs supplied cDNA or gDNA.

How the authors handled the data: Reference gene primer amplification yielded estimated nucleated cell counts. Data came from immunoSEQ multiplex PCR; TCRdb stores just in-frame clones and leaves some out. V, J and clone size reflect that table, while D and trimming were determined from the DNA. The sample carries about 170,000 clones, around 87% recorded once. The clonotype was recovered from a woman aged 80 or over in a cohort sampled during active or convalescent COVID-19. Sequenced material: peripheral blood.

The CDR3 coding sequence is TGTGCCAGTAGTATGGGTAGCGGGGGGAATAATGAGCAGTTCTTC. It yields the protein CASSMGSGGNNEQFF. The J gene is TRBJ2-1, the V gene TRBV19, with 10 bases fitting TRBD2. The V segment lost 3 bases and the J segment 7 bases; nucleotides outside the gene matches: 6. CDR3 length: 15 amino acids. The germline CDR1 and CDR2 sequences are LNHDA and SQIVND (reference sequence).